This T cell receptor beta chain was retrieved from a study of spatial heterogeneity in lung cancer. In the study overall: The study found that TCR transcript counts in tumor regions correlated strongly with a matched bulk RNA-seq T cell module score. Findings and caveats of the study: For expanded intratumoral alpha and beta TCRs, counts tracked tumor mutation counts. Expanded TCRs classified as ubiquitous or regional were counted, and these counts tracked ubiquitous and regional nonsynonymous mutations, respectively.

Regarding this clonotype: Its antigen is currently unknown.

The CDR3 loop spans 15 amino acids. Losses at the gene ends were 7 bases for V and 7 bases for J; bases not matched to a gene: 13. Germline V lookup: CDR1 SNHLY, CDR2 FYNNEI. Sample time point: sample taken at primary tumor resection. Whole RNA came from tumor, nontumor lung or frozen PBMC and was sequenced without being sorted. TCR cDNA molecules were tagged individually, and each one carried a unique molecular identifier. TCRdb re-derived calls from the 5' RACE reads in MiXCR, one entry per CDR3 protein. The sample holds 1,100 or so distinct CDR3 sequences; nearly 30% are singletons and the top ten take roughly 21%.

This receptor was identified in a male donor with early-stage non-small cell lung cancer. Source: lung tumor tissue, taken at surgery. The rearrangement joins TRBV2 to TRBJ2-5, with 9 bases aligning to TRBD2. CDR3 amino acids: CASTKQGGSGGTQYF. For the CDR3, the DNA is TGTGCCAGCACCAAACAAGGAGGTAGCGGGGGGACCCAGTACTTC.